This T cell receptor beta chain stems from a study of blood T cell repertoires in COVID-19. Study-level background: COVID-19 samples collected from the United States, Italy and Spain covered acute and convalescent phases. The cDNA or gDNA used as material had been derived from T cells, B-cell-depleted T cells, or PBMCs.

Authors' analysis steps: From reference gene primer amplification, estimates of nucleated cell counts were derived. Here immunoSEQ multiplex PCR was the method, and the copy in TCRdb shows in-frame clones only, minus some. V, J and clone size are taken as reported in that table, and D and trimming were inferred from the DNA itself. The top ten hold about 12% of the sample, which has approximately 210,000 clones, approximately 78% seen once. The clonotype was recovered from a woman aged 40 to 50 with acute or convalescent COVID-19. The sample was peripheral blood.

The chain's CDR3 is CASSDNRWNTEAFF. The CDR3 DNA reads TGCGCCAGCAGTGATAATCGGTGGAACACTGAAGCTTTCTTT. The chain carries TRBV10-2 and TRBJ1-1; no clear D. This CDR3 is built from 14 residues. V was shortened by 3 bases and J by 1 base, with 9 bases between the two germline ends. Looked up from germline, CDR1 is WSHSY and CDR2 is SAAADI.